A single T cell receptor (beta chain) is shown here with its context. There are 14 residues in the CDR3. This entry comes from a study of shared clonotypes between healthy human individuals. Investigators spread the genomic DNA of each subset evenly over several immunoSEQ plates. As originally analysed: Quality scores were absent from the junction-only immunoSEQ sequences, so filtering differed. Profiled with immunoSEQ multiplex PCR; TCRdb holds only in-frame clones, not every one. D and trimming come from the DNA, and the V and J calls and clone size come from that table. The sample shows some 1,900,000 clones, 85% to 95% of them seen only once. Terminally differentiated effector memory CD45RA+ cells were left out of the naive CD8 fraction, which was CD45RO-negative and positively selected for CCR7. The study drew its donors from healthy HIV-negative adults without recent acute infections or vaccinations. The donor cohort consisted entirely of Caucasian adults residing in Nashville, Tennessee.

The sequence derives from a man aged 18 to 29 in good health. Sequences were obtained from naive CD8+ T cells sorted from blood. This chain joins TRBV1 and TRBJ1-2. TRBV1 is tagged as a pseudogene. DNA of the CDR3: TGCACCAGCAGCCAACCAGTGAGGAGACAAGGCTACACCTTC. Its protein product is CTSSQPVRRQGYTF.